These T cell receptor beta chains were read from a single sample in a study of blood T cell repertoires in COVID-19. Clones were read by immunoSEQ multiplex PCR, and TCRdb kept only the in-frame ones, dropping some. The sample gives approximately 90,000 clones, 89% of which show up once; around 3.4% is in the top ten. Sequencing used peripheral blood. Receptors were obtained from a woman between 70 and 85 years old with acute or convalescent COVID-19. Both conserved end residues are part of each CDR3. A D gene is named only where the DNA matches it firmly.

j_gene | v_gene | d_gene | CDR3aa | CDR3nt
TRBJ1-2 | TRBV5-1 | TRBD1 | CASSPDRAWGYTF | TGCGCCAGCAGCCCGGACAGGGCCTGGGGCTACACCTTC
TRBJ1-4 | TRBV6-5 | TRBD1 | CASSRQGANEKLFF | TGTGCCAGCAGCCGACAGGGAGCTAATGAAAAACTGTTTTTT
TRBJ2-5 | TRBV5-1 | TRBD2 | CASSLVTSGRAEETQYF | TGCGCCAGCAGCTTGGTTACGAGCGGGAGGGCCGAGGAGACCCAGTACTTC
TRBJ2-7 | TRBV6-6 | NA | CASSTLRGITLYEQYF | TGTGCCAGCAGTACCCTCCGGGGAATCACCCTCTACGAGCAGTACTTC
TRBJ2-4 | TRBV18 | NA | CASSPLDRSLAKNIQYF | TGTGCCAGCTCACCACTAGACAGGAGCCTAGCCAAAAACATTCAGTACTTC
TRBJ1-1 | TRBV28 | NA | CASINRASTEAFF | TGTGCCAGCATAAACAGGGCAAGCACTGAAGCTTTCTTT
TRBJ2-2 | TRBV3-1/TRBV3-2 | NA | CASSQTRRELFF | TGTGCCAGCAGCCAGACTAGGAGGGAGCTGTTTTTT
TRBJ1-2 | TRBV29-1 | NA | CSVKTPNYGYTF | TGCAGCGTTAAGACACCTAACTATGGCTACACCTTC
TRBJ2-3 | TRBV15 | TRBD2 | CATSRDQPDLAGAFDTQYF | TGTGCCACCAGCAGAGATCAGCCGGACTTAGCGGGGGCCTTCGATACGCAGTATTTT
TRBJ2-7 | TRBV18 | NA | CASSPPGTTYEQYF | TGTGCCAGCTCACCACCTGGGACAACCTACGAGCAGTACTTC
TRBJ1-4 | TRBV15 | TRBD1 | CATSRGQGNEKLFF | TGTGCCACCAGCAGAGGACAGGGCAATGAAAAACTGTTTTTT
TRBJ1-2 | TRBV28 | NA | CASSLAGSGASLYGYTF | TGTGCCAGCAGTTTAGCAGGTTCAGGGGCCTCCCTCTATGGCTACACCTTC
TRBJ1-5 | TRBV9 | NA | CASSVGSGLPNQPQHF | TGTGCCAGCAGCGTGGGATCGGGACTGCCTAACCAGCCCCAGCATTTT
TRBJ1-1 | TRBV3-1/TRBV3-2 | TRBD1 | CASSPGQGWGAFF | TGTGCCAGCAGCCCCGGACAGGGATGGGGAGCTTTCTTT
TRBJ2-5 | TRBV7-7 | TRBD1 | CASSRGQGAAETQYF | TGTGCTAGCAGCAGGGGACAGGGGGCGGCGGAGACCCAGTACTTC
TRBJ1-5 | TRBV5-5 | TRBD1 | CASSLDRGQPQHF | TGTGCCAGCAGCTTGGACAGGGGTCAGCCCCAGCATTTT
TRBJ2-3 | TRBV9 | TRBD2 | CASSVRGGAFKTDTQYF | TGTGCCAGCAGCGTACGCGGGGGGGCCTTCAAGACAGATACGCAGTATTTT
TRBJ1-5 | TRBV2 | TRBD1 | CASSDLGTGNQPQHF | TGTGCCAGCAGTGATTTAGGGACAGGCAATCAGCCCCAGCATTTT
TRBJ1-6 | TRBV6-2/TRBV6-3 | NA | CASSYEQARTSLHF | TGTGCCAGCAGTTACGAGCAGGCGCGGACATCCCTCCACTTT